A selection of T cell receptor beta chains follows, all from one sample in a study of post-analysis software for immune sequencing data. In TCRdb, the PCR reads were re-called with MiXCR into one record per CDR3 protein. The sample lists about 190,000 distinct CDR3 sequences, around 29% occurring once. Source material: blood. Receptors originate from a girl aged 2 to 17 with multiple sclerosis. Each CDR3 is given with its conserved first and last residue. D genes are given only for firm matches. Some rows have no size entry. The others give once, few or many, or a class for an expanded clone.

clone size	J gene	D gene	V gene	CDR3 DNA	CDR3 protein
.	TRBJ2-5	TRBD1	TRBV5-1	TGCGCCAGCAGCCCGGGGACAGGAGGTGTCGAGACCCAGTACTTC	CASSPGTGGVETQYF
few	TRBJ1-6	TRBD1	TRBV5-1	TGCGCCAGCAGCTTGGGGGACAGCTCCTATAATTCACCCCTCCACTTT	CASSLGDSSYNSPLHF
many	TRBJ2-1	TRBD2	TRBV29-1	TGCAGCGGCGGATTAGCGGGACGAAATGAGCAGTTCTTC	CSGGLAGRNEQFF
few	TRBJ2-1	TRBD1	TRBV3-1	TGTGCCAGCAGGCCATGGGACAGTAGCTCCTACAATGAGCAGTTCTTC	CASRPWDSSSYNEQFF
.	TRBJ1-1	.	TRBV7-8	TGTGCCAGCAGCGAACTAGGACAAGGGCCGAGGACTGAAGCTTTCTTT	CASSELGQGPRTEAFF
few	TRBJ2-5	TRBD1	TRBV30	TGTGCCCGCCGACAGGGGACAAGAGAGCAGTACTTC	CARRQGTREQYF
few	TRBJ1-1	.	TRBV5-1	TGCGCCAGCAGCTTGGTAGTTGAGGCTGAAGCTTTCTTT	CASSLVVEAEAFF
.	TRBJ1-4	.	TRBV25-1	TGTGCCAGCAGTGTCTCAGGGGTTGATAATGAAAAACTGTTTTTT	CASSVSGVDNEKLFF
many	TRBJ2-1	TRBD2	TRBV29-1	TGCAGCGTTGAGGCAATAGCGGGGGGGACCAATGAGCAGTTCTTC	CSVEAIAGGTNEQFF
many	TRBJ2-7	.	TRBV18	TGTGCCAGCTCACCATCCGGGGACGAGCAGTACTTC	CASSPSGDEQYF
many	TRBJ2-1	.	TRBV7-3	TGTGCCAGCAGCTTAAGGCCATCATACAATGAGCAGTTCTTC	CASSLRPSYNEQFF
few	TRBJ1-1	TRBD1	TRBV29-1	TGCAGCGTAGGGACAGGGGTAATGAACACTGAAGCTTTCTTT	CSVGTGVMNTEAFF
.	TRBJ1-5	.	TRBV6-1	TGTGCCAGCAGTGAGTTGGACAGAGCTTTCAATCAGCCCCAGCATTTT	CASSELDRAFNQPQHF
.	TRBJ2-5	.	TRBV5-1	TGCGCCAGCAGTTGGCGAGCGGGTGGGCCCCAAGAGACCCGGTACTTC	CASSWRAGGPQETRYF
.	TRBJ1-2	.	TRBV29-1	TGCAGCGTTGAAGAAGCCAGCTATGGCTACACCTTC	CSVEEASYGYTF
many	TRBJ1-2	.	TRBV6-5	TGTGCCAGCAGTTCGTTCCACAGGACCGATGGCTACACCTTC	CASSSFHRTDGYTF
many	TRBJ1-5	.	TRBV29-1	TGCAGCGTTAGGCCGTCAGGAAGCAATCAGCCCCAGCATTTT	CSVRPSGSNQPQHF
few	TRBJ1-1	TRBD1	TRBV6-5	TGTGCCAGCAGTACCTGGACAGGGGGCATGAACGCTGAAGCTTTCTTT	CASSTWTGGMNAEAFF
few	TRBJ1-2	.	TRBV6-6	TGTGCCAGCAGTCTCCCCCCGGGACGACTTAACTATGGCTACACCTTC	CASSLPPGRLNYGYTF
.	TRBJ2-5	.	TRBV6-1	TGTGCCAGCAAGTTTGGGCAGGAAGAGACCCAGTACTTC	CASKFGQEETQYF
.	TRBJ1-1	.	TRBV20-1	TGCAGTGCAAAGGGGGAAACTTCTCTCGGGGCTTTCTTT	CSAKGETSLGAFF
many	TRBJ2-5	.	TRBV20-1	TGCAGTGCTAGAGATCAGGTCCAGGGGCAGTACTTC	CSARDQVQGQYF
.	TRBJ1-2	.	TRBV30	TGTGCCTGGAGAGGGGGGCAGAATAACTATGGCTACACCTTC	CAWRGGQNNYGYTF
.	TRBJ1-5	TRBD1	TRBV7-8	TGTGCCAGCAGCAGCCAAGAGAGGACAGGGGGCCTCCAGCCCCAGCATTTT	CASSSQERTGGLQPQHF
.	TRBJ2-7	TRBD1	TRBV24-1	TGTGCCAAGCGGACAGGGGGCCCCTACGAGCAGTACTTC	CAKRTGGPYEQYF
few	TRBJ2-7	TRBD1	TRBV28	TGTGCCAGCAGTTTAGCAGGACAGGGGTCCGGCGAGCAGTACTTC	CASSLAGQGSGEQYF
.	TRBJ2-7	TRBD1	TRBV7-9	TGTGCCAGCAGCACCACCGGGACAGGGTCCTACGAGCAGTACTTC	CASSTTGTGSYEQYF
.	TRBJ2-3	.	TRBV7-2	TGTGCCAGCAGCCCGTACGGTAGGGATACGCAGTATTTT	CASSPYGRDTQYF
many	TRBJ2-7	TRBD1	TRBV5-1	TGCGCCAGCAGCTCCGGGACAGGGTCCTACGAGCAGTACTTC	CASSSGTGSYEQYF
many	TRBJ2-5	.	TRBV12-3/TRBV12-4	TGTGCCAGCAGTTTTGCCAGGCAAGAGACCCAGTACTTC	CASSFARQETQYF
many	TRBJ1-5	.	TRBV20-1	TGCAGTGCTAGAGGTCGCAGGGGCAGTGGGAATCAGCCCCAGCATTTT	CSARGRRGSGNQPQHF
many	TRBJ2-3	.	TRBV29-1	TGCAGCGTTGCAGGGGGCACAGATACGCAGTATTTT	CSVAGGTDTQYF
few	TRBJ2-7	.	TRBV3-1	TGTGCCAGCAGCAGAACCGGGACAGAGCAGTACTTC	CASSRTGTEQYF
many	TRBJ2-7	.	TRBV20-1	TGCAGTGTGTATCCGGGGGACTCCTACGAGCAGTACTTC	CSVYPGDSYEQYF
.	TRBJ1-1	.	TRBV19	TGTGCCAGTAGTCTGGGGGGTCTTCGCACTGAAGCTTTCTTT	CASSLGGLRTEAFF
.	TRBJ2-5	.	TRBV7-3	TGTGCCAGCAGCTTAAACCGCGGGGGCTCACCCAATGAGCAGTACTTC	CASSLNRGGSPNEQYF